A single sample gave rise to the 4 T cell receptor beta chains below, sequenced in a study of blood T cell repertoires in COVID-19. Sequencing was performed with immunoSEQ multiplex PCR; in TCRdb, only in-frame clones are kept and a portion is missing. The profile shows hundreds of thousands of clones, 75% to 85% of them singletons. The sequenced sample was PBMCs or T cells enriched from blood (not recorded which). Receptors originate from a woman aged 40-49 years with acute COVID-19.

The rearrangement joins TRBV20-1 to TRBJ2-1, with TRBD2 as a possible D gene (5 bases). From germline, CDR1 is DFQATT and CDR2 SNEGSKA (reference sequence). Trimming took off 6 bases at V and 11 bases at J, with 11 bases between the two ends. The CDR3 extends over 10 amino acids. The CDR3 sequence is CSAGPSQQFF. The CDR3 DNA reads TGCAGTGCGGGCCCTAGCCAGCAGTTCTTC.

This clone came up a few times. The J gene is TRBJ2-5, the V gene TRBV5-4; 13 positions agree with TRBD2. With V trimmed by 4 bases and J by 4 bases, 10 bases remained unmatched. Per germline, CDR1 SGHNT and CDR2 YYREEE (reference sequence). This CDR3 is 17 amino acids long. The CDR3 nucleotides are TGTGCCAGCAGCGGGGCGACTAGCGGGGGGAGATTAGAGACCCAGTACTTC. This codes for CASSGATSGGRLETQYF.

The CDR3: CSATKAVGVGGEQYF. DNA of the CDR3: TGCAGCGCAACCAAAGCGGTGGGGGTTGGAGGGGAGCAGTACTTC. The chain is built from TRBV29-1 and TRBJ2-7; possible D gene TRBD2, 6 bases. This CDR3 spans 15 amino acids. Looked up from germline, CDR1 is SQVTM and CDR2 is ANQGSEA. V was cut by 7 bases and J by 7 bases, with 26 bases left in between.

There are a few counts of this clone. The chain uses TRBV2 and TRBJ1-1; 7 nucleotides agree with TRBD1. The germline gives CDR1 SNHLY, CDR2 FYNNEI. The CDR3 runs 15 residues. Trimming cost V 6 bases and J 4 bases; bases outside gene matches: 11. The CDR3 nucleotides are TGTGCCAGCAGGGAGACAGGGATGGGCTCCACTGAAGCTTTCTTT. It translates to CASRETGMGSTEAFF.